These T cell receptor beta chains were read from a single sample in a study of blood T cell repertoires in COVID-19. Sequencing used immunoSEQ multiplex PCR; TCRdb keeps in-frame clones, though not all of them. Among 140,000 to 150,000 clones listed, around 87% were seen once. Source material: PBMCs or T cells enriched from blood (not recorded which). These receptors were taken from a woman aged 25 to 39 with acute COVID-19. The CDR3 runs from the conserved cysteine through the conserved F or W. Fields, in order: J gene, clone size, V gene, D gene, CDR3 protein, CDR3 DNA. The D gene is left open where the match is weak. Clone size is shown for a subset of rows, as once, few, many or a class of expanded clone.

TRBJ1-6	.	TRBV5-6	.	CASSLNPGTPYSPLHF	TGTGCCAGCAGCTTGAATCCTGGGACACCATATTCACCCCTCCACTTT
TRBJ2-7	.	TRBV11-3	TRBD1	CASSQQGEDEQYF	TGTGCCAGCAGCCAACAGGGGGAAGACGAGCAGTACTTC
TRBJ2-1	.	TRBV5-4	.	CASSSTTNYNEQFF	TGTGCCAGCAGCTCGACTACCAATTACAATGAGCAGTTCTTC
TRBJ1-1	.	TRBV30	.	CAWTRSTEAFF	TGTGCCTGGACGAGGAGTACTGAAGCTTTCTTT
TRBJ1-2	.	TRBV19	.	CASSPDRPYGPNYGYTF	TGTGCCAGTAGTCCAGACAGGCCCTATGGCCCTAACTATGGCTACACCTTC
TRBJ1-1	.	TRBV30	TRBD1	CASQRPGTGNTEAFF	TGTGCCTCACAAAGACCCGGGACAGGGAACACTGAAGCTTTCTTT
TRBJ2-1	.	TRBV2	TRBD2	CASSELAGDYNEQFF	TGTGCCAGCAGTGAACTAGCGGGAGACTACAATGAGCAGTTCTTC
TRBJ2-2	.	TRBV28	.	CASSLGQTGELFF	TGTGCCAGCAGTTTAGGGCAAACCGGGGAGCTGTTTTTT
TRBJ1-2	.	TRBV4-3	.	CASSQDITGTYGYTF	TGCGCCAGCAGCCAAGATATAACAGGAACCTATGGCTACACCTTC
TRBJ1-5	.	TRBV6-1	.	CASSGVLSFSNQPQHF	TGTGCCAGCAGTGGAGTTTTGAGTTTTAGCAATCAGCCCCAGCATTTT
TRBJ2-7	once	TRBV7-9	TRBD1	CASSRTGIHEQYF	TGTGCCAGCAGCCGGACAGGGATCCACGAGCAGTACTTC
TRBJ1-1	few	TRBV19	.	CASSIIGEASNTEAFF	TGTGCCAGTAGTATAATTGGGGAGGCGTCGAACACTGAAGCTTTCTTT
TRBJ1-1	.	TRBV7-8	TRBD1	CASSERTGGFRTEAFF	TGTGCCAGCAGCGAACGGACAGGGGGCTTTCGCACTGAAGCTTTCTTT
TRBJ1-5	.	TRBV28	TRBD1	CASSTGTANNQPQHF	TGTGCCAGTTCGACCGGGACAGCAAACAATCAGCCCCAGCATTTT
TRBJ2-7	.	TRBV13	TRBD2	CASSSSDGRYSYEQYF	TGTGCCAGCAGCTCATCCGACGGGAGGTACTCATACGAGCAGTACTTC
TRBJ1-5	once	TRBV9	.	CASSPTGNQPQHF	TGTGCCAGCAGCCCTACAGGTAATCAGCCCCAGCATTTT
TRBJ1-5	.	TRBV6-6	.	CASINVPEGPQHF	TGTGCCAGCATTAACGTCCCGGAGGGGCCCCAGCATTTT
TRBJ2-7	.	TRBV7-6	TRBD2	CASSLALLSSGRGDEQYF	TGTGCCAGCAGCTTGGCACTTCTATCGAGCGGGAGAGGTGACGAGCAGTACTTC
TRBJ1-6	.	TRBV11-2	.	CASSLRDTNSPLHF	TGTGCCAGCAGCTTACGGGACACTAATTCACCCCTCCACTTT
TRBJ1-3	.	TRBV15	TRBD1	CATSRGQGAGNTIYF	TGTGCCACCAGCAGGGGACAGGGAGCTGGAAACACCATATATTTT
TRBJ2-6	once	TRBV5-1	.	CASSLGPGSGANVLTF	TGCGCCAGCAGCTTGGGGCCGGGTTCCGGGGCCAACGTCCTGACTTTC
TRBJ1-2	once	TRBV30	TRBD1	CASNRGRGVNGYTF	TGTGCCTCCAATAGGGGGCGCGGGGTGAATGGCTACACCTTC
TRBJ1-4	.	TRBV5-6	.	CASSQSTGDINEKLFF	TGTGCCAGCAGCCAGAGTACGGGGGATATTAATGAAAAACTGTTTTTT
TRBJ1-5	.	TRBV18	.	CASSPRAAGDQPQHF	TGTGCCAGCTCACCAAGAGCAGCAGGGGATCAGCCCCAGCATTTT
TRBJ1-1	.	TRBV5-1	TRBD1	CASSLMGQGVTEAFF	TGCGCCAGCAGCTTGATGGGACAGGGGGTCACTGAAGCTTTCTTT
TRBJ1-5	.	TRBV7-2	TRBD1	CASSLGTGGDQPQHF	TGTGCCAGCAGCTTAGGGACAGGGGGCGATCAGCCCCAGCATTTT
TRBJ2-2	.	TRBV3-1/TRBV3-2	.	CASSWAVTGELFF	TGTGCCAGCAGCTGGGCCGTAACCGGGGAGCTGTTTTTT
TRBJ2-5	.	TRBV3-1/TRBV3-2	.	CASSQESRPQGGETQYF	TGTGCCAGCAGCCAAGAATCCCGTCCGCAAGGCGGCGAGACCCAGTACTTC
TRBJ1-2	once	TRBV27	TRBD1	CASSLSAKAFTATGGAIDGYTF	TGTGCCAGCAGTTTATCGGCGAAGGCCTTTACCGCTACAGGGGGCGCGATTGACGGCTACACCTTC
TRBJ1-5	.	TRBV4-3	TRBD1	CASSQDPGQGTQPQHF	TGCGCCAGCAGCCAAGACCCGGGACAGGGAACACAGCCCCAGCATTTT
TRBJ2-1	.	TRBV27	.	CASSSERTRYNEQFF	TGTGCCAGCAGTTCTGAGCGGACCCGTTACAATGAGCAGTTCTTC
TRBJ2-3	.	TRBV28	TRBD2	CASSFASGSAVSTDTQYF	TGTGCCAGCAGTTTTGCTAGCGGGAGCGCCGTGAGCACAGATACGCAGTATTTT
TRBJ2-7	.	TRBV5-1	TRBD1	CASSLTVGTGAYEQYF	TGCGCCAGCAGCTTAACTGTGGGGACAGGGGCCTACGAGCAGTACTTC
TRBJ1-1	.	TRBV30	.	CAVYRVGTEAFF	TGTGCCGTATACAGGGTCGGCACTGAAGCTTTCTTT
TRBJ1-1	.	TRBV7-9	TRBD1	CASSFDRGVGEAFF	TGTGCCAGCAGCTTTGACAGGGGTGTAGGCGAAGCTTTCTTT
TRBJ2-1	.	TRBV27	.	CASSLRGSGHNEQFF	TGTGCCAGCAGTCTCCGGGGGAGTGGGCACAATGAGCAGTTCTTC
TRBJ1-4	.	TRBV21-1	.	CASSKGRRTGGREKLFF	TGTGCCAGCAGCAAAGGACGGCGGACAGGGGGACGTGAAAAACTGTTTTTT
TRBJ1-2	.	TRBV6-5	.	CASSSWANGYTF	TGTGCCAGCAGTTCTTGGGCGAATGGCTACACCTTC
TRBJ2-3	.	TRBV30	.	CAWSRWASDNTDTQYF	TGTGCCTGGAGTAGGTGGGCTAGCGACAACACAGATACGCAGTATTTT
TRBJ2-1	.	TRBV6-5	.	CASSYSPGLYNEQFF	TGTGCCAGCAGTTACTCGCCAGGGCTTTACAATGAGCAGTTCTTC
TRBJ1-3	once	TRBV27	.	CASSLESGNTIYF	TGTGCCAGCAGCCTGGAGTCTGGAAACACCATATATTTT
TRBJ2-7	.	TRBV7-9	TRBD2	CASSPSTSGSYNEQYF	TGTGCCAGCAGCCCCTCGACTAGCGGGAGTTACAACGAGCAGTACTTC
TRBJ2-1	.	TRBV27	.	CASSKILVTHEQFF	TGTGCCAGCAGTAAGATACTAGTAACCCATGAGCAGTTCTTC
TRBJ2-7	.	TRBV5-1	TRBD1	CASSLGTGSSYEQYF	TGCGCCAGCAGCTTGGGGACAGGGAGCTCCTACGAGCAGTACTTC
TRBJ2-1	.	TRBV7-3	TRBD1	CASSLGGTGYNEQFF	TGTGCCAGCAGCTTAGGCGGGACAGGGTACAATGAGCAGTTCTTC
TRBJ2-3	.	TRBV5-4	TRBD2	CASSWGRASGLTDTQYF	TGTGCCAGCAGCTGGGGTCGGGCTAGCGGACTTACAGATACGCAGTATTTT
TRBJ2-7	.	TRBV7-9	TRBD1	CASSLGTGEQYF	TGTGCCAGCAGCTTAGGGACAGGGGAGCAGTACTTC
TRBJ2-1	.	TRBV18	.	CASSPGGRVGNEQFF	TGTGCCAGCTCACCGGGGGGAAGGGTTGGCAATGAGCAGTTCTTC
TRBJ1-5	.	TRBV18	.	CASSPELGGPGGQPQHF	TGTGCCAGCTCACCAGAGTTGGGGGGACCGGGTGGTCAGCCCCAGCATTTT
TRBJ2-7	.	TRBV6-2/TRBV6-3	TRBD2	CASSEGPGLGLAGLYEQYF	TGTGCCAGCAGTGAGGGTCCGGGTTTGGGCCTAGCGGGCCTCTACGAGCAGTACTTC
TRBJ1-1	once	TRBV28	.	CASSSSGVYVRNTEAFF	TGTGCCAGCAGTTCATCAGGGGTTTATGTAAGGAACACTGAAGCTTTCTTT
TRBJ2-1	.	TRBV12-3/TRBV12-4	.	CASSLTDLEQFF	TGTGCCAGCAGTTTAACCGACTTGGAGCAGTTCTTC
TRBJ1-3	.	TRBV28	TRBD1	CAGGTGRTGNTIYF	TGTGCCGGAGGGACAGGACGGACTGGAAACACCATATATTTT
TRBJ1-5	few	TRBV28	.	CATQTTGQGHSNQPQHF	TGTGCCACCCAAACGACTGGGCAGGGCCATAGCAATCAGCCCCAGCATTTT
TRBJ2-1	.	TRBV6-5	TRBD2	CASSYFYPGLAGRFF	TGTGCCAGCAGTTACTTCTATCCGGGACTAGCGGGACGGTTCTTC
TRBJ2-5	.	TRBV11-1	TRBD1	CASSPDRGKSAKTQYF	TGTGCCAGCAGCCCCGACAGGGGTAAGTCGGCGAAGACCCAGTACTTC
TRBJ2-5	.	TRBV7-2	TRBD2	CASSPSGGEGETQYF	TGTGCCAGCAGCCCTAGCGGGGGCGAGGGAGAGACCCAGTACTTC
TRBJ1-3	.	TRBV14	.	CASSPLQKMDTERNTIYF	TGTGCCAGCAGCCCACTACAAAAAATGGACACGGAAAGAAACACCATATATTTT
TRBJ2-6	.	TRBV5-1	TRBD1	CASSPMTGVGANVLTF	TGCGCCAGCAGCCCAATGACAGGGGTTGGGGCCAACGTCCTGACTTTC